This entry describes one T cell receptor (beta chain). The data belong to a study of blood T cell repertoires in COVID-19. V lost 4 bases, J lost 4 bases, and 9 bases stayed unmatched. This CDR3 has 16 amino acids. CDR1 and CDR2 from the germline V gene are KGHSH and LQKENI. Only in-frame clones appear in the TCRdb table, and some are missing; sequencing was by immunoSEQ multiplex PCR. The profile covers 200,000 to 250,000 clones, with roughly 89% appearing a single time and 3.5% to 5% taken by the ten largest. The rearrangement uses TRBV18 and TRBJ2-3; TRBD2 aligns across 9 bases. The sample comprised PBMCs or T cells enriched from blood (not recorded which). This receptor was identified in a woman aged 25-40 years who had recovered from COVID-19. The CDR3 spells CASSRSGGRGPDTQYF. DNA for the CDR3: TGTGCCAGCTCACGGAGTGGCGGGAGGGGCCCAGATACGCAGTATTTT. Combining the CDR3 with reference TRBV18 and TRBJ2-3 gives the whole variable domain NAGVMQNPRHLVRRRGQEARLRCSPMKGHSHVYWYRQLPEEGLKFMVYLQKENIIDESGMPKERFSAEFPKEGPSILRIQQVVRGDSAAYFCASSRSGGRGPDTQYFGPGTRLTVL.